These 15 T cell receptor beta chains share one sample of origin, sequenced in a study of CD8 T cells in ankylosing spondylitis. Study findings and constraints: Ankylosing spondylitis blood appeared to carry a characteristic TCR beta motif of several highly homologous variants.

Their antigen targets remain unknown. TCRdb passed the 5' RACE reads through MiXCR, listing each CDR3 protein once. Of 350,000 or so distinct CDR3 sequences in the sample, less than 10% are singletons; the top ten hold roughly 15%. Sequenced sample: blood, either unsorted or a sorted T cell fraction (not recorded which). Receptors originate from a male donor with ankylosing spondylitis.

Only a few counts were recorded for this clonotype. V gene TRBV20-1 combines with J gene TRBJ1-2; a possible D gene is TRBD1 (5 bases). Looked up from germline, CDR1 is DFQATT and CDR2 is SNEGSKA (reference sequence). CDR3 length equals 12 residues. V was pared by 3 bases and J by 3 bases, with 8 bases between. CDR3 amino acids: CSASQGDYGYTF. The CDR3, as DNA: TGCAGTGCTAGCCAGGGTGACTATGGCTACACCTTC.

Ten or more counts support this clonotype. The genes are TRBV12-3 or TRBV12-4 and TRBJ2-2; perhaps TRBD1 as D (6 bases). V was trimmed by 6 bases and J by 4 bases, leaving 12 bases between them. The CDR3 sequence is 14 residues long. The CDR3 DNA reads as TGTGCCAGCAGACGGACAGAGAGCACCGGGGAGCTGTTTTTT. Translating gives CASRRTESTGELFF.

This clonotype showed up many times. This sequence joins TRBV29-1 and TRBJ2-7, with D uncertain. V lost 4 bases and J 0 bases, leaving 10 bases between the germline ends. CDR1 SQVTM and CDR2 ANQGSEA come from the germline V gene. The CDR3 spans 13 residues. The CDR3 coding sequence is TGCAGCGTTGCACTGTACATCTCCTACGAGCAGTACTTC. This encodes CSVALYISYEQYF.

The chain recombines TRBV5-1 with TRBJ1-3, with TRBD1 identical over 7 bases. CDR1 and CDR2 from the germline V gene are SGHRS and YFSETQ. CDR3 length: 17 residues. V shed 4 bases and J 0 bases; nucleotides not matched to a gene: 10. In nucleotides, the CDR3 is TGCGCCAGCAGCCTGTCGGGACAGCCTGGCTCTGGAAACACCATATATTTT. It yields the protein CASSLSGQPGSGNTIYF.

This clonotype showed up just a few times. CDR3 in DNA: TGTGCCAGTAGTACAAGGGGCGGATCATCCTACGAGCAGTACTTC. Its protein is CASSTRGGSSYEQYF. V and J are TRBV19 and TRBJ2-7; perhaps TRBD1 as D (5 bases). V lost 4 bases to trimming and J lost 1 base, with 14 bases between them. The CDR3 runs to 15 residues. In germline, CDR1 is LNHDA, CDR2 SQIVND (reference sequence).

The table lists this clonotype with many counts. The chain links TRBV4-2 to TRBJ2-7, with 12 bases matching TRBD2. Germline CDR1 and CDR2: LGHNA and YNFKEQ. The trim removed 2 bases at V and 0 bases at J, leaving 5 bases unmatched. This CDR3 is built from 17 residues. CDR3 amino acids: CASSQQSSGRASYEQYF. DNA of the CDR3: TGTGCCAGCAGCCAACAATCTAGCGGGAGGGCCTCCTACGAGCAGTACTTC.

This clonotype showed up just a few times. V gene TRBV5-1 combines with J gene TRBJ2-3; no reliable D call. The ends were cut back, 4 bases at V and 0 bases at J, with 12 bases in the middle. The CDR3 extends over 15 amino acids. The germline V gene encodes CDR1 SGHRS and CDR2 YFSETQ. This CDR3 reads CASSPRLSSTDTQYF. The CDR3 DNA follows: TGCGCCAGCAGCCCGAGGTTAAGTAGCACAGATACGCAGTATTTT.

This clonotype was seen a handful of times. J is TRBJ2-7 and V is TRBV5-1; D is unclear. This CDR3 contains 15 residues. The V gene's germline CDR1 is SGHRS and CDR2 YFSETQ. The V gene lost 0 bases and the J gene lost 2 bases, with 12 bases spanning the gap. CDR3 sequence reads: CASSLGTSFPYEQYF. The DNA for the CDR3 is TGCGCCAGCAGCTTGGGGACCTCCTTCCCCTACGAGCAGTACTTC.

This clonotype has a handful of counts. The CDR3 spells CASSVGEDSPLHF. The CDR3 coding sequence is TGTGCCAGCAGCGTAGGGGAAGATTCACCCCTCCACTTT. This chain uses TRBV9 with TRBJ1-6; unclear D gene. Deletions cut 0 bases from V and 8 bases from J, with 6 bases between. Per the germline V gene, CDR1 is SGDLS and CDR2 is YYNGEE. This CDR3 is 13 amino acids long.

This clonotype has only a few counts. The rearrangement links TRBV7-2 to TRBJ2-7, with D hard to call. The CDR3 extends over 14 amino acids. Germline CDR1 SGHTA, CDR2 FQGNSA. With 0 bases removed from V and 6 bases from J, the gap between germline ends came to 12 bases. CDR3 DNA: TGTGCCAGCAGCTTAGCGATCGCCAGCGCCGAGCAGTACTTC. It translates to CASSLAIASAEQYF. Using reference TRBV7-2 and TRBJ2-7 for the parts outside the CDR3, the full variable domain is GAGVSQSPSNKVTEKGKDVELRCDPISGHTALYWYRQSLGQGLEFLIYFQGNSAPDKSGLPSDRFSAERTGGSVSTLTIQRTQQEDSAVYLCASSLAIASAEQYFGPGTRLTVT.

In this sample, this clonotype turned up many times. V is TRBV29-1 and J is TRBJ2-3; 7 bases agree with TRBD2. The ends lost 7 bases at V and 10 bases at J; junction bases unmatched: 8. The CDR3 sequence is 11 residues long. The germline V gene encodes CDR1 SQVTM and CDR2 ANQGSEA. The CDR3 reads CSEGSSGAQYF. The CDR3, as DNA: TGCAGCGAGGGTTCGAGCGGGGCGCAGTATTTT.

This clonotype was picked up many times. The chain carries TRBV5-1 and TRBJ2-7; 11 nucleotides line up with TRBD1. This CDR3 is built from 15 residues. V dropped 4 bases and J dropped 5; count of bases not matched to a gene: 8. Per the germline V gene, CDR1 is SGHRS and CDR2 is YFSETQ. Written as DNA, the CDR3 is TGCGCCAGCAGCCCCTCCGGGACAGGGGGAAACGAGCAGTACTTC. Translating it yields CASSPSGTGGNEQYF. Using reference TRBV5-1 and TRBJ2-7 for the parts outside the CDR3, the full variable domain is KAGVTQTPRYLIKTRGQQVTLSCSPISGHRSVSWYQQTPGQGLQFLFEYFSETQRNKGNFPGRFSGRQFSNSRSEMNVSTLELGDSALYLCASSPSGTGGNEQYFGPGTRLTVT.

The chain is built from TRBV25-1 and TRBJ1-1, with D maybe TRBD1 (6 bases). CDR3 length: 11 residues. CDR1 is MGHDK, CDR2 SYGVNS, per germline. V gave up 8 bases and J gave up 5 bases, with 9 bases separating them. In DNA form, the CDR3 reads TGTGCCAGCCGCGACAGGACTGAAGCTTTCTTT. Its translation: CASRDRTEAFF. Variable domain in full (rest from reference TRBV25-1 and TRBJ1-1): EADIYQTPRYLVIGTGKKITLECSQTMGHDKMYWYQQDPGMELHLIHYSYGVNSTEKGDLSSESTVSRIRTEHFPLTLESARPSHTSQYLCASRDRTEAFFGQGTRLTVV.

This clonotype was observed at least ten times. The chain carries TRBV11-2 and TRBJ2-2; a possible D gene is TRBD2 (5 bases). The CDR3 runs to 15 residues. Germline CDR1 reads SGHAT; CDR2 reads FQNNGV. Trimming stripped 3 bases from V and 7 bases from J, with 15 bases between. The CDR3: CASSFSGVRNGELFF. The CDR3 DNA reads as TGTGCCAGCAGCTTTTCCGGGGTCAGGAACGGGGAGCTGTTTTTT.

This clonotype appeared a few times. The rearrangement uses TRBV20-1 and TRBJ2-1; TRBD1 aligns across 7 bases. After removal of 3 bases from V and 10 bases from J, the junction contained 9 bases not matched to a gene. The CDR3 consists of 13 residues. Germline assignment: CDR1 DFQATT and CDR2 SNEGSKA (reference sequence). This chain's CDR3 is CSASPTGTGEQFF. In DNA form, the CDR3 reads TGCAGTGCTAGCCCGACAGGGACGGGCGAGCAGTTCTTC.